Below, 16 T cell receptor beta chains from the same sample are listed, as sequenced in a study of blood T cell repertoires in COVID-19. Libraries were prepared by immunoSEQ multiplex PCR; TCRdb keeps only in-frame clonotypes and omits some of them. In the table there are 45,000 to 70,000 clones, approximately 90% of which are singletons. Source material: peripheral blood. The source of these receptors is a woman aged 55-69 years with active or convalescent COVID-19.

This clone is a singleton in its sample. This chain connects TRBV5-1 to TRBJ1-6, with 10 bases lining up with TRBD1. The CDR3 spans 16 residues. After removal of 4 bases from V and 6 bases from J, the junction contained 7 bases not matched to a gene. Germline assignment: CDR1 SGHRS and CDR2 YFSETQ. CDR3 amino acids: CASSLARDRGNSPLHF. Here the CDR3 DNA reads TGCGCCAGCAGCCTTGCGCGGGACAGGGGTAATTCACCCCTCCACTTT.

The gene calls are TRBV15 and TRBJ2-5; maybe TRBD2 (6 bases). Germline-derived CDR1 and CDR2 are LNHNV and YYDKDF (reference sequence). With 6 bases removed from V and 5 bases from J, the gap between germline ends came to 10 bases. This CDR3 has 12 amino acids. The DNA for the CDR3 is TGTGCCACCAGGGAGGGGAGCGAGACCCAGTACTTC. It encodes CATREGSETQYF.

The V and J genes are TRBV30 and TRBJ1-4; 7 bases align to TRBD1. Per the germline V gene, CDR1 is GTSNPN and CDR2 is SVGIG (reference sequence). The CDR3 contains 13 residues. V shed 3 bases, J shed 8 bases, and the junction held 6 bases outside the gene matches. The CDR3 sequence is CAWSEGAREKLFF. Here the CDR3 DNA reads TGTGCCTGGAGCGAGGGGGCGAGGGAAAAACTGTTTTTT.

This CDR3 reads CAWSIDRSGNTIYF. In DNA form, the CDR3 reads TGTGCCTGGAGTATCGACAGGTCTGGAAACACCATATATTTT. The rearrangement links TRBV30 to TRBJ1-3; TRBD1 might be the D (6 bases). Trimming took 2 bases from V and 1 from J, leaving 9 bases between them. CDR3 length: 14 residues. Germline lookup yields CDR1 GTSNPN and CDR2 SVGIG (reference sequence).

The chain joins TRBV7-3 to TRBJ2-1; the match to TRBD2 covers 8 bases. Germline trimming cut 0 bases from V and 9 bases from J; bases unmatched to any gene: 7. Germline V gene lookup returns CDR1 SGHTA and CDR2 FQGTGA. The CDR3 is 15 residues long. The DNA for the CDR3 is TGTGCCAGCAGCTTAACTAGCGGGAAGGGCGGTGAGCAGTTCTTC. This gives the protein CASSLTSGKGGEQFF.

V gene TRBV7-9 combines with J gene TRBJ2-5, with 12 bases matching TRBD2. The CDR3 totals 13 residues. After removal of 10 bases from V and 5 bases from J, the junction contained 5 bases not matched to a gene. From germline, CDR1 is SEHNR and CDR2 FQNEAQ (reference sequence). The CDR3 nucleotides are TGTGCCACCGGACTAGCGGGACGGGAGACCCAGTACTTC. It yields the protein CATGLAGRETQYF. The full variable domain, its missing parts supplied by reference TRBV7-9 and TRBJ2-5, is DTGVSQNPRHKITKRGQNVTFRCDPISEHNRLYWYRQTLGQGPEFLTYFQNEAQLEKSRLLSDRFSAERPKGSFSTLEIQRTEQGDSAMYLCATGLAGRETQYFGPGTRLLVL.

The chain joins TRBV3-1 (or the pseudogene TRBV3-2) to TRBJ2-1; the match to TRBD2 covers 8 bases. The CDR3 runs 15 residues. The germline CDR1 and CDR2 sequences are LGHDT and YNNKEL (reference sequence). After removal of 1 base from V and 6 bases from J, the junction contained 5 bases not matched to a gene. The CDR3 DNA reads TGTGCCAGCAGCCAAGGATCCCGGGGGGGCAATGAGCAGTTCTTC. Residues: CASSQGSRGGNEQFF.

The J gene is TRBJ1-5, the V gene TRBV4-1, with 7 bases fitting TRBD1. This CDR3 is 16 amino acids long. The V segment lost 1 base and the J segment 5 bases; nucleotides outside the gene matches: 8. In germline, CDR1 is MGHRA, CDR2 YSYEKL. The CDR3 sequence is CASSQVPGQPHQPQHF. In DNA form, the CDR3 reads TGCGCCAGCAGCCAAGTCCCGGGACAGCCTCATCAGCCCCAGCATTTT.

The V call is TRBV7-3, the J call TRBJ2-1; 11 bases match TRBD2. The CDR3 has 15 residues. V trimming: 2 bases; J trimming: 6 bases; junction bases outside the gene matches: 3. Germline V gene sequence: CDR1 SGHTA, CDR2 FQGTGA. The CDR3 DNA reads TGTGCCAGCAGCTTAGCACTAGCGGGAGCCAATGAGCAGTTCTTC. This gives the protein CASSLALAGANEQFF. Full variable domain (remainder filled in from reference TRBV7-3 and TRBJ2-1): GAGVSQTPSNKVTEKGKYVELRCDPISGHTALYWYRQSLGQGPEFLIYFQGTGAADDSGLPNDRFFAVRPEGSVSTLKIQRTERGDSAVYLCASSLALAGANEQFFGPGTRLTVL.

The chain couples TRBV19 to TRBJ1-5, with 7 positions matching TRBD1. The CDR3 length is 18 residues. The germline CDR1 and CDR2 sequences are LNHDA and SQIVND (reference sequence). Trimming cost V 5 bases and J 0 bases; bases outside gene matches: 13. The CDR3 spells CASSRELGQKVSNQPQHF. Here the CDR3 DNA reads TGTGCCAGTAGTCGGGAATTGGGACAGAAAGTTAGCAATCAGCCCCAGCATTTT.

The chain couples TRBV7-3 to TRBJ1-1; D uncertain. This CDR3 is 14 amino acids long. Germline V gene data show CDR1 as SGHTA and CDR2 as FQGTGA. Trimming cost V 0 bases and J 4 bases, with 9 bases left between them. This chain's CDR3 is CASSLTGNPTEAFF. The DNA for the CDR3 is TGTGCCAGCAGCTTAACTGGCAACCCCACTGAAGCTTTCTTT.

The chain has TRBV7-8 and TRBJ1-1; 7 bases are a match to TRBD1. Trimming cost V 5 bases and J 1 base; bases outside gene matches: 10. This CDR3 has 16 amino acids. Germline V gene data show CDR1 as SGHVS and CDR2 as FQNEAQ. In DNA form, the CDR3 reads TGTGCCAGCAGCATATCCACGGGACAGCCGAACACTGAAGCTTTCTTT. It specifies CASSISTGQPNTEAFF.

The chain uses TRBV6-5 and TRBJ1-5; no firm D call. Germline-derived CDR1 and CDR2 are MNHEY and SVGAGI. Trimming left V 6 bases short and J 2 bases short, with 14 bases between. The CDR3 is 15 residues long. DNA for the CDR3: TGTGCCAGCAGAGGACTGGGGTCGGGCAATCAGCCCCAGCATTTT. Its translation is CASRGLGSGNQPQHF.

The J gene is TRBJ1-1, the V gene TRBV9; possibly TRBD1 for D (5 bases). Germline V gene lookup returns CDR1 SGDLS and CDR2 YYNGEE. Trimming shortened V by 2 bases and J by 0 bases, and 8 bases separated the two germline ends. There are 14 residues in the CDR3. Written as DNA, the CDR3 is TGTGCCAGCAGCGTGGACACCTTGAACACTGAAGCTTTCTTT. It encodes CASSVDTLNTEAFF.

The DNA for the CDR3 is TGTGCCAGCCGCCAGACTAGCGGAGAGCAGTTCTTC. Protein sequence: CASRQTSGEQFF. The chain recombines TRBV6-2 or TRBV6-3 with TRBJ2-1, with 9 positions matching TRBD2. V dropped 8 bases and J dropped 10; count of bases not matched to a gene: 6. Germline CDR1 is MNHEY and CDR2 is SVGEGT. The CDR3 is made up of 12 amino acids.

V gene TRBV15 combines with J gene TRBJ1-2; no reliable D call. This CDR3 has 15 amino acids. Trimming took off 0 bases at V and 0 bases at J, with 8 bases between the two ends. Germline assignment: CDR1 LNHNV and CDR2 YYDKDF (reference sequence). The CDR3, as DNA: TGTGCCACCAGCAGAGATCCTACAGCTAACTATGGCTACACCTTC. It codes for CATSRDPTANYGYTF.